The 15 T cell receptor beta chains listed next were all sequenced from one sample in a study of blood T cell repertoires in COVID-19. Here immunoSEQ multiplex PCR was the method, and the copy in TCRdb shows in-frame clones only, minus some. The sample holds some 160,000 clones, around 82% seen once. The sample taken for sequencing was peripheral blood. The receptor source for this set is a man between 65 and 85 years old with active or convalescent COVID-19.

CDR3 region: CASSLSSLNQPQHF. The DNA of the CDR3 is TGTGCCAGCAGTTTGTCGTCACTCAATCAGCCCCAGCATTTT. V is TRBV28 and J is TRBJ1-5, with D hard to call. Trimming removed 3 bases at V and 3 bases at J, with 9 bases between. The CDR3 spans 14 residues. Germline assignment: CDR1 MDHEN and CDR2 SYDVKM.

The rearrangement joins TRBV3-1 (or the pseudogene TRBV3-2) to TRBJ2-7; 7 nucleotides align to TRBD2. Per the germline V gene, CDR1 is LGHDT and CDR2 is YNNKEL (reference sequence). Trimming cost V 1 base and J 7 bases; bases outside gene matches: 7. This CDR3 contains 14 residues. The CDR3, as DNA: TGTGCCAGCAGCCAAGTGGGGGGGGTGAGAGAGCAGTACTTC. This gives the protein CASSQVGGVREQYF.

The chain couples TRBV27 to TRBJ1-1; TRBD1 is a possible D gene (6 bases). Looked up from germline, CDR1 is MNHEY and CDR2 is SMNVEV (reference sequence). Between the trimmed V and J ends, which lost 2 bases and 7 bases, there was a span of 14 bases. This CDR3 comprises 14 residues. The CDR3 here is CASSLGQGSIEAFF. The CDR3 DNA sequence: TGTGCCAGCAGTTTAGGGCAGGGGTCGATTGAAGCTTTCTTT.

In this sample, this clone turned up once. The chain has TRBV7-2 and TRBJ2-2, with 9 nucleotides matching TRBD2. Germline V gives CDR1 SGHTA, CDR2 FQGNSA. CDR3 length equals 17 residues. Trimming at V came to 5 bases and at J to 2 bases, leaving 9 bases not matched to a gene. The CDR3 DNA follows: TGTGCCAGCAGCAAACAGCCGACTAGCGGAAACACCGGGGAGCTGTTTTTT. Protein: CASSKQPTSGNTGELFF.

This chain joins TRBV25-1 and TRBJ2-7; D is possibly TRBD2 (5 bases). CDR1 is MGHDK, CDR2 SYGVNS, per germline. V was pared by 5 bases and J by 2 bases, with 10 bases between. The CDR3 length is 13 residues. The CDR3 nucleotides are TGTGCCAGCAGTCGTATCGGGACCTACGAGCAGTACTTC. This sequence encodes CASSRIGTYEQYF.

This chain connects TRBV19 to TRBJ1-3, with D possibly TRBD1 on 5 matching bases. The germline gives CDR1 LNHDA, CDR2 SQIVND (reference sequence). The CDR3 has 15 residues. The V end lost 3 bases, the J end lost 0 bases, and 9 bases lay between the germline ends. The CDR3 loop reads CASSMGGASGNTIYF. CDR3 in DNA: TGTGCCAGTAGTATGGGTGGGGCCTCTGGAAACACCATATATTTT.

The chain joins TRBV5-1 to TRBJ2-1; 9 bases agree with TRBD1. Germline CDR1 and CDR2: SGHRS and YFSETQ. J lost 5 bases, V lost 4 bases, and 22 bases had no gene match. The CDR3 consists of 20 residues. In nucleotides, the CDR3 is TGCGCCAGCAGCGGAAAGTTTAATATAAATCAGGACAGGGGCCACAATGAGCAGTTCTTC. Its translation is CASSGKFNINQDRGHNEQFF.

This clone showed up just a few times. The V gene is TRBV2, the J gene TRBJ2-3; D might be TRBD1 (5 bases). The V end was cut by 6 bases, the J end by 5 bases, with 15 bases between. This CDR3 has 14 residues. Per the germline V gene, CDR1 is SNHLY and CDR2 is FYNNEI. In nucleotides, the CDR3 is TGTGCCAGCAGGTCGCCCAGGGAAGGAGATACGCAGTATTTT. As protein: CASRSPREGDTQYF.

The genes are TRBV15 and TRBJ2-7; TRBD1 agrees at 9 bases. Trimming at V came to 3 bases and at J to 5 bases, leaving 17 bases not matched to a gene. The V gene's germline CDR1 is LNHNV and CDR2 YYDKDF (reference sequence). The CDR3 is 18 amino acids. The chain's CDR3 is CATSSPGQGSGVDNEQYF. The CDR3 DNA reads as TGTGCCACCAGCAGTCCGGGACAGGGTTCCGGGGTTGATAACGAGCAGTACTTC.

There are a few counts of this clone. The chain employs TRBV7-2 and TRBJ2-7; 9 bases match TRBD2. With V trimmed by 3 bases and J by 7 bases, 7 bases remained unmatched. The CDR3 is made up of 14 amino acids. Germline loops: CDR1 SGHTA, CDR2 FQGNSA. The CDR3: CASSFGLATREQYF. In nucleotides, the CDR3 is TGTGCCAGCAGCTTCGGACTAGCGACGAGGGAGCAGTACTTC. The full variable domain, its missing parts supplied by reference TRBV7-2 and TRBJ2-7, is GAGVSQSPSNKVTEKGKDVELRCDPISGHTALYWYRQSLGQGLEFLIYFQGNSAPDKSGLPSDRFSAERTGGSVSTLTIQRTQQEDSAVYLCASSFGLATREQYFGPGTRLTVT.

The V gene is TRBV3-1 (or the pseudogene TRBV3-2), the J gene TRBJ2-4, with 7 bases fitting TRBD2. The CDR3 covers 18 residues. Losses at the gene ends were 5 bases for V and 0 bases for J; bases not matched to a gene: 13. Germline V lookup: CDR1 LGHDT, CDR2 YNNKEL (reference sequence). The CDR3 region is CASSTQRDGPPAKNIQYF. In nucleotides, the CDR3 is TGTGCCAGCAGCACACAGCGGGACGGCCCACCAGCCAAAAACATTCAGTACTTC.

This clone appeared a single time. The chain is built from TRBV7-9 and TRBJ1-1, with unresolved D. V lost 5 bases and J 3 bases, leaving 10 bases between the germline ends. The CDR3 extends over 13 amino acids. CDR1 and CDR2 from the germline V gene are SEHNR and FQNEAQ (reference sequence). The CDR3 loop is CASSLDQDTEAFF. The CDR3 nucleotides are TGTGCCAGCAGCCTAGACCAGGACACTGAAGCTTTCTTT.

This chain connects TRBV7-9 to TRBJ2-3; D gene uncertain. The CDR3 is made up of 13 amino acids. Trimming took 2 bases from V and 6 from J, leaving 9 bases between them. Germline assignment: CDR1 SEHNR and CDR2 FQNEAQ (reference sequence). CDR3 bases: TGTGCCAGCAGCTTACAACTCGGGGATACGCAGTATTTT. The encoded protein is CASSLQLGDTQYF.

This chain joins TRBV24-1 and TRBJ2-1; 10 bases agree with TRBD1. V gave up 1 base and J gave up 5 bases; unmatched junction bases: 4. Germline V CDR1 and CDR2: KGHDR, SFDVKD. The CDR3 is 16 residues long. CDR3 in DNA: TGTGCCACCAGTGATTTAGGGACAGGGGAGAACAATGAGCAGTTCTTC. Translating gives CATSDLGTGENNEQFF.

The chain combines TRBV5-1 with TRBJ2-2, with D perhaps matching TRBD1 (7 bases). Per germline, CDR1 SGHRS and CDR2 YFSETQ. V lost 6 bases to trimming and J lost 4 bases, with 19 bases between them. The CDR3 is 16 residues long. In nucleotides, the CDR3 is TGCGCCAGCACCCCAATAGGGCGGGACAGCACCGGGGAGCTGTTTTTT. Protein product: CASTPIGRDSTGELFF.